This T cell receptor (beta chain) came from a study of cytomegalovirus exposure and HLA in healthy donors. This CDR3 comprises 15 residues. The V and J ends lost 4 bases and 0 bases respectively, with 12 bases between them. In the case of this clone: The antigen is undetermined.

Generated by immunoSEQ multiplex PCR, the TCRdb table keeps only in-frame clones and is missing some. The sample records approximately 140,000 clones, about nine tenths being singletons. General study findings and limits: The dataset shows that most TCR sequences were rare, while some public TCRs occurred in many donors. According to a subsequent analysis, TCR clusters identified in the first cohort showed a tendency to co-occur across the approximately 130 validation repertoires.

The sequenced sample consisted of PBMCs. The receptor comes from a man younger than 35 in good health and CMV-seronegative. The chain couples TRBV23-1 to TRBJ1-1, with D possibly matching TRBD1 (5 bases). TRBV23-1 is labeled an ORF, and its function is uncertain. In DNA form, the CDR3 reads TGCGCCAGCAGTCTTCCAGTGGACATGAACACTGAAGCTTTCTTT. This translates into CASSLPVDMNTEAFF.